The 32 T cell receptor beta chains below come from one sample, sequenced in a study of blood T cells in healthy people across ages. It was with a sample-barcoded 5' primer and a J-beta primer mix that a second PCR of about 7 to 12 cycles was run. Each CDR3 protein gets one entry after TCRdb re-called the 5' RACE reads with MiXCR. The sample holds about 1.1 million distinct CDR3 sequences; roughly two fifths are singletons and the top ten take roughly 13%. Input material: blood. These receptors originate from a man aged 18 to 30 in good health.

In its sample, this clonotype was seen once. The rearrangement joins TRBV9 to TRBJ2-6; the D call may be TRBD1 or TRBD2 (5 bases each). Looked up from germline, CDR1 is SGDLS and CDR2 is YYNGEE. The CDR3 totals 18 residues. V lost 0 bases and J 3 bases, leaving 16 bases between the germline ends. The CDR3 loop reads CASSVVGTPGFGANVLTF. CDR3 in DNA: TGTGCCAGCAGCGTAGTCGGGACGCCCGGATTTGGGGCCAACGTCCTGACTTTC.

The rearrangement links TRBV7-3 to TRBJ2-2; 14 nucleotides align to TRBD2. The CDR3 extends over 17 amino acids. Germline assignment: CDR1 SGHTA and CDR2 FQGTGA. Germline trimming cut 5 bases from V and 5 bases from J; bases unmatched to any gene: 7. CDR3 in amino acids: CASSLTSGGAQTGELFF. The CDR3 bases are TGTGCCAGCAGCCTGACTAGCGGGGGGGCCCAAACCGGGGAGCTGTTTTTT.

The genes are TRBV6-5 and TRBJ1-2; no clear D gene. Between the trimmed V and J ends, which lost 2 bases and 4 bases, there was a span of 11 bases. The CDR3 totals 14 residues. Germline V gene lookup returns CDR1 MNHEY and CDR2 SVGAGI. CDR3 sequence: CASSYDAGGYGYTF. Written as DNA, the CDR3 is TGTGCCAGCAGTTACGACGCAGGCGGCTATGGCTACACCTTC.

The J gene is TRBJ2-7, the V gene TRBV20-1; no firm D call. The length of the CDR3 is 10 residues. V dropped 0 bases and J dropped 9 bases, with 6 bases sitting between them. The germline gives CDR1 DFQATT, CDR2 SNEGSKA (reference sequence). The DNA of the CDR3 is TGCAGTGCTAGAGAAGTGGGGCAGTACTTC. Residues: CSAREVGQYF.

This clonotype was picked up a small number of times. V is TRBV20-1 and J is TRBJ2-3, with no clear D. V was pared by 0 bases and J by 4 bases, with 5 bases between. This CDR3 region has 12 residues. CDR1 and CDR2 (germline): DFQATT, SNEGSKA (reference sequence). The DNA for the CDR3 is TGCAGTGCTAGAGAAGCGCCAGATACGCAGTATTTT. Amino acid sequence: CSAREAPDTQYF.

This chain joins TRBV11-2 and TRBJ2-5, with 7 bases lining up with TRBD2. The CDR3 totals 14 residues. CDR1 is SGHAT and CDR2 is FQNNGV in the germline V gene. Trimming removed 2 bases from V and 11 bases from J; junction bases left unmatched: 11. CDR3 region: CASSLIGEGNEQYF. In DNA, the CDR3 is TGTGCCAGCAGCTTAATAGGGGAGGGCAATGAGCAGTACTTC. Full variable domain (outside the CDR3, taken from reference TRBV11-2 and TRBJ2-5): EAGVAQSPRYKIIEKRQSVAFWCNPISGHATLYWYQQILGQGPKLLIQFQNNGVVDDSQLPKDRFSAERLKGVDSTLKIQPAKLEDSAVYLCASSLIGEGNEQYFGPGTRLLVL.

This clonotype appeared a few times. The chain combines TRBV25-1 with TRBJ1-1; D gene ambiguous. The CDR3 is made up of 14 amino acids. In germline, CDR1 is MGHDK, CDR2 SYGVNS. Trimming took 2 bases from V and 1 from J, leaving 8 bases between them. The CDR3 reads CASSENPGNTEAFF. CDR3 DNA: TGTGCCAGCAGTGAAAACCCGGGGAACACTGAAGCTTTCTTT.

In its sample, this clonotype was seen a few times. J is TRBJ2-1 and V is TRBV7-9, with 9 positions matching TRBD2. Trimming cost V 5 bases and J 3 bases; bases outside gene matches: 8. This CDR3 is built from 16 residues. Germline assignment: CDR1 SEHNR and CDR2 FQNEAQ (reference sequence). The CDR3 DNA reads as TGTGCCAGCAGCCCCCGACTAGCGGAAAACTACAATGAGCAGTTCTTC. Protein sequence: CASSPRLAENYNEQFF.

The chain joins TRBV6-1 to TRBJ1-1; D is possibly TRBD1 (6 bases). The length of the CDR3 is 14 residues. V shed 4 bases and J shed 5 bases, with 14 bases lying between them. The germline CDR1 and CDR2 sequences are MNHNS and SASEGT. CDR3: CASSGDMQQTEAFF. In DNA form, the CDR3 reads TGTGCCAGCAGTGGGGACATGCAGCAGACTGAAGCTTTCTTT.

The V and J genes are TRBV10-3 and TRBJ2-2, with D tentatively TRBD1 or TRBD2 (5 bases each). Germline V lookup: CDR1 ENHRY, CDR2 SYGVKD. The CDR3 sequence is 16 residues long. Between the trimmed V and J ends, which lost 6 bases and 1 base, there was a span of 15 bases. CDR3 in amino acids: CAIRGTAAQNTGELFF. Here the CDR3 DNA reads TGTGCCATCAGAGGGACCGCCGCTCAGAACACCGGGGAGCTGTTTTTT.

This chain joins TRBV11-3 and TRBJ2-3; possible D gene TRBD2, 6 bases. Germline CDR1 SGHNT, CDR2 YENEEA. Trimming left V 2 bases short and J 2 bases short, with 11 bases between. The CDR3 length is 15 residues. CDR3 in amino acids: CASSLNSGLTDTQYF. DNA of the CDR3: TGTGCCAGCAGCTTAAATAGCGGTCTCACAGATACGCAGTATTTT.

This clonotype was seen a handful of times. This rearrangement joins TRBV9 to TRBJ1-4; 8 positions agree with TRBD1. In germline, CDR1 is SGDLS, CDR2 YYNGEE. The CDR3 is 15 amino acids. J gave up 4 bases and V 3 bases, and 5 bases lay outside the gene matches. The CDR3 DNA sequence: TGTGCCAGCAGCGCCGGACAGGGAAATAATGAAAAACTGTTTTTT. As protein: CASSAGQGNNEKLFF.

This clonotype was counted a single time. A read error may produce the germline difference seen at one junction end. This chain's CDR3 is CAGSLAGTGNTEAFF. The CDR3 DNA reads as TGTGCCGGCAGCTTAGCTGGGACAGGGAACACTGAAGCTTTCTTT. The V and J genes are TRBV7-9 and TRBJ1-1, with 8 bases aligning to TRBD1. Germline V CDR1 and CDR2: SEHNR, FQNEAQ (reference sequence). There are 15 residues in the CDR3.

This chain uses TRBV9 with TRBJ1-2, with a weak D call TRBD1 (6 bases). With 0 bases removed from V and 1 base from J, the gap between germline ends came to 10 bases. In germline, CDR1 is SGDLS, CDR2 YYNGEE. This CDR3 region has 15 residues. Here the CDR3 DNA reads TGTGCCAGCAGCGTAGGGGCAGGGGATAACTATGGCTACACCTTC. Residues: CASSVGAGDNYGYTF.

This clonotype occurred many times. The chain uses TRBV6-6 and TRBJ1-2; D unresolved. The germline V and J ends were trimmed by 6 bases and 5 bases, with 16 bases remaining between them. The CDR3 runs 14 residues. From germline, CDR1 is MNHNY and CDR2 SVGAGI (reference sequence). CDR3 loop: CASSPAGSLYGYTF. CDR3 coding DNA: TGTGCCAGCAGCCCAGCGGGGAGCTTATATGGCTACACCTTC.

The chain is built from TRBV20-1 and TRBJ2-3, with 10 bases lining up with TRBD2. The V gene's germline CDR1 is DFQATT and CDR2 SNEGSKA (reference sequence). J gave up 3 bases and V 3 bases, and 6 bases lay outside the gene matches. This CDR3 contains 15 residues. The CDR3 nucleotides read TGCAGTGCTAGGAATCCGGGACTAGCGACAGATACGCAGTATTTT. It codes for CSARNPGLATDTQYF.

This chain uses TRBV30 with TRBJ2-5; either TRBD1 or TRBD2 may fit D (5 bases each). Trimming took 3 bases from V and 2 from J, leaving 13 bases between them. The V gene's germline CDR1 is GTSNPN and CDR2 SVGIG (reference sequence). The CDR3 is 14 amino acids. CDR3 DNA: TGTGCCTGGAGGGGACGGTCTGTACAAGAGACCCAGTACTTC. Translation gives CAWRGRSVQETQYF. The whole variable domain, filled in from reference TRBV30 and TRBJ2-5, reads SQTIHQWPATLVQPVGSPLSLECTVEGTSNPNLYWYRQAAGRGLQLLFYSVGIGQISSEVPQNLSASRPQDRQFILSSKKLLLSDSGFYLCAWRGRSVQETQYFGPGTRLLVL.

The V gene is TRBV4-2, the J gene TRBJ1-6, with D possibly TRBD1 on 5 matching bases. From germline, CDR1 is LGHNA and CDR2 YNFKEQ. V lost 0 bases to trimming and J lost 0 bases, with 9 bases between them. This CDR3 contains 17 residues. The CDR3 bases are TGTGCCAGCAGCCAAGATCGGGGGAGCTCCTATAATTCACCCCTCCACTTT. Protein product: CASSQDRGSSYNSPLHF.

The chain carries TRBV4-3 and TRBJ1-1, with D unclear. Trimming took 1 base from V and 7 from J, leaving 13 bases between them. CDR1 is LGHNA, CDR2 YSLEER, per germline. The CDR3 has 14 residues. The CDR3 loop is CASSQASGVSEAFF. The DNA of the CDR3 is TGCGCCAGCAGCCAAGCATCGGGAGTCAGTGAAGCTTTCTTT.

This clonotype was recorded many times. CDR3 protein: CASSQDGQGMGYGYTF. As DNA, the CDR3 is TGTGCCAGCAGCCAAGATGGACAGGGGATGGGCTATGGCTACACCTTC. The gene calls are TRBV4-2 and TRBJ1-2, with TRBD1 identical over 9 bases. Germline V lookup: CDR1 LGHNA, CDR2 YNFKEQ. The CDR3 totals 16 residues. V lost 0 bases to trimming and J lost 4 bases; unmatched junction nucleotides: 6.

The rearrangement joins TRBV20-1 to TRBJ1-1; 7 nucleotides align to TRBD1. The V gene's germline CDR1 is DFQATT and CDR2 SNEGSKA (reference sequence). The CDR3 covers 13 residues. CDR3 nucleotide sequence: TGCAGCCCTAGGGACAGCTCAAACACTGAAGCTTTCTTT. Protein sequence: CSPRDSSNTEAFF.

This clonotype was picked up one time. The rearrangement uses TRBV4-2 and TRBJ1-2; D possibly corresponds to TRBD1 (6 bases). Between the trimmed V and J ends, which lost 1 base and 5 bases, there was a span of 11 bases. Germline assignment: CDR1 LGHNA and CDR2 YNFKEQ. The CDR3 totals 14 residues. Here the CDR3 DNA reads TGTGCCAGCAGCCAAGGCAGGGGTTGGTATGGCTACACCTTC. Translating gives CASSQGRGWYGYTF.

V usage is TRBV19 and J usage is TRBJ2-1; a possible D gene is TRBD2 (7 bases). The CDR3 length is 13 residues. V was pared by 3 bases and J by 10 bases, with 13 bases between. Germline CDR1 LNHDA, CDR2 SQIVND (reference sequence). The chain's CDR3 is CASSIQGREEQFF. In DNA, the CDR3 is TGTGCCAGTAGTATTCAGGGGAGGGAGGAGCAGTTCTTC.

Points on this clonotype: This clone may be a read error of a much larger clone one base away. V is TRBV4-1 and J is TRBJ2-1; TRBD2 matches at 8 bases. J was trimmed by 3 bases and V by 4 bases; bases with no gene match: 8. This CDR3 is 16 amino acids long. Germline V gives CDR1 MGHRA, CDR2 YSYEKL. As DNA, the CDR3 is TGCGCCAGCAGCCTTTTCACCCGGGGGGGCTACAATGAGCAGTTCTTC. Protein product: CASSLFTRGGYNEQFF.

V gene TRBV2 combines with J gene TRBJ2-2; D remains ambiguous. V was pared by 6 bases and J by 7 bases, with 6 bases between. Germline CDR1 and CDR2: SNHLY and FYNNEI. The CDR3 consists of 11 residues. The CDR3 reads CASRSDGELFF. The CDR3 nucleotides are TGTGCCAGCAGGTCGGACGGGGAGCTGTTTTTT. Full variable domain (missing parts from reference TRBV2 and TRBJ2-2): EPEVTQTPSHQVTQMGQEVILRCVPISNHLYFYWYRQILGQKVEFLVSFYNNEISEKSEIFDDQFSVERPDGSNFTLKIRSTKLEDSAMYFCASRSDGELFFGEGSRLTVL.

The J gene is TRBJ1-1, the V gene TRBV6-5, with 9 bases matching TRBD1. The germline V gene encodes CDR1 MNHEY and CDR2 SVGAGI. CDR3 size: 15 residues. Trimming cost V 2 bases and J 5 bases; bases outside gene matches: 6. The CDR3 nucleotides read TGTGCCAGCAGTTACCTCGGACAGGGGCGGACTGAAGCTTTCTTT. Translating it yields CASSYLGQGRTEAFF.

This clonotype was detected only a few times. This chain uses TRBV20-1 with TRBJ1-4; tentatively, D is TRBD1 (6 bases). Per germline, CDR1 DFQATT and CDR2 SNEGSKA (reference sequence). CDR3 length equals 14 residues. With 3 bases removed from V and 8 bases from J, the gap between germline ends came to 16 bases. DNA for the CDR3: TGCAGTGCTAGTCGGGGGCGGGGAAACGAAAAACTGTTTTTT. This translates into CSASRGRGNEKLFF.

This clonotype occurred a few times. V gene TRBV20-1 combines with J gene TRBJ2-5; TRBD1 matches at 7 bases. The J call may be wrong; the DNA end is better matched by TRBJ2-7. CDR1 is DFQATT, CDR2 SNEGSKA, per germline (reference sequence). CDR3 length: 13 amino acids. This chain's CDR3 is CSAPGQATYEQYF. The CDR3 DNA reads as TGCAGTGCTCCCGGACAGGCCACTTACGAGCAGTACTTC.

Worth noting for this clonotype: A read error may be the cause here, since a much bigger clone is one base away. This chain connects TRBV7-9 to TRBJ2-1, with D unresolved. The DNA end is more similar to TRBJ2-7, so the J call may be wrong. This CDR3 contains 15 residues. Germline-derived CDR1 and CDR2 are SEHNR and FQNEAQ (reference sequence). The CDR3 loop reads CASSSARRSYNEQYF. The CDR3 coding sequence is TGTGCCAGCAGCTCCGCCCGACGCTCCTACAATGAGCAGTACTTC.

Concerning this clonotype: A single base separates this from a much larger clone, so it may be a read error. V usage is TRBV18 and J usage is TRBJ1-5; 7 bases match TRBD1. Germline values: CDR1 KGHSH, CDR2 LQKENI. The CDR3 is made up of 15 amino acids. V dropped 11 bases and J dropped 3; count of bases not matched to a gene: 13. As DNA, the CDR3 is TGTGCCGGCACCAATGACAGGGACAACAATCAGCCCCAGCATTTT. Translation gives CAGTNDRDNNQPQHF. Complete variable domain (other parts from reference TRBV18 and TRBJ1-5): NAGVMQNPRHLVRRRGQEARLRCSPMKGHSHVYWYRQLPEEGLKFMVYLQKENIIDESGMPKERFSAEFPKEGPSILRIQQVVRGDSAAYFCAGTNDRDNNQPQHFGDGTRLSIL.

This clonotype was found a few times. CDR3 amino acids: CASRTGGSATEAFF. The CDR3, as DNA: TGTGCCAGCAGAACCGGGGGGAGTGCCACTGAAGCTTTCTTT. The chain combines TRBV12-3 or TRBV12-4 with TRBJ1-1; D is perhaps TRBD1 (5 bases). The V end was cut by 6 bases, the J end by 4 bases, with 15 bases between. CDR3 length: 14 amino acids.

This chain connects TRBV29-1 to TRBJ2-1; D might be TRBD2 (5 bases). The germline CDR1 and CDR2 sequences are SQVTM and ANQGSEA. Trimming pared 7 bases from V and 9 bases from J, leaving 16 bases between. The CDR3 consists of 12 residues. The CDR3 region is CSGDSRGFEQFF. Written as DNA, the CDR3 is TGCAGCGGTGATTCCCGGGGTTTTGAGCAGTTCTTC.